This passage covers 4 T cell receptor beta chains from one sample sequenced in a study of PD-1 blockade in classical Hodgkin lymphoma. The method was immunoSEQ multiplex PCR; TCRdb's version includes in-frame clones alone and lacks a portion of them. The sample consists of about 17,000 clones, about 81% of them appearing once. Each patient experienced a relapse that followed autologous stem cell transplantation, and brentuximab vedotin exposure varied. Sequences were derived from peripheral blood mononuclear cells (PBMCs), sampled at baseline. All receptors come from a human donor with classical Hodgkin lymphoma.

The gene calls are TRBV19 and TRBJ2-2; a possible D gene is TRBD2 (6 bases). This CDR3 comprises 16 residues. In germline, CDR1 is LNHDA, CDR2 SQIVND (reference sequence). With 3 bases removed from V and 3 bases from J, the gap between germline ends came to 14 bases. The CDR3 protein is CASSIGRGTDTGELFF. CDR3 DNA sequence: TGTGCCAGTAGTATCGGTCGGGGGACTGACACCGGGGAGCTGTTTTTT.

This clone was observed a handful of times. The chain is built from TRBV27 and TRBJ1-5, with D uncertain. The CDR3 loop spans 16 amino acids. V was shortened by 0 bases and J by 2 bases, with 11 bases between the two germline ends. CDR1 and CDR2 (germline): MNHEY, SMNVEV (reference sequence). CDR3 DNA: TGTGCCAGCAGTTTATCAGGACCGAAGGGCAATCAGCCCCAGCATTTT. Protein: CASSLSGPKGNQPQHF.

The gene calls are TRBV27 and TRBJ1-5; possibly TRBD1 for D (6 bases). CDR1 MNHEY and CDR2 SMNVEV come from the germline V gene (reference sequence). The V and J ends lost 5 bases and 7 bases respectively, with 12 bases between them. This CDR3 spans 13 amino acids. CDR3 in amino acids: CASSPRGWQPQHF. As DNA, the CDR3 is TGTGCCAGCAGTCCCAGGGGATGGCAGCCCCAGCATTTT.

This chain uses TRBV18 with TRBJ2-5; a possible D gene is TRBD1 (5 bases). Deletions cut 2 bases from V and 5 bases from J, with 12 bases between. The CDR3 has 14 amino acids. Germline V gene data show CDR1 as KGHSH and CDR2 as LQKENI. CDR3 loop: CASSPLGAKETQYF. Written as DNA, the CDR3 is TGTGCCAGCTCACCATTAGGGGCAAAGGAGACCCAGTACTTC. The whole variable domain, remainder taken from reference TRBV18 and TRBJ2-5, is NAGVMQNPRHLVRRRGQEARLRCSPMKGHSHVYWYRQLPEEGLKFMVYLQKENIIDESGMPKERFSAEFPKEGPSILRIQQVVRGDSAAYFCASSPLGAKETQYFGPGTRLLVL.